Shown below are 19 T cell receptor beta chains from a single sample sequenced in a study of blood T cell repertoires in COVID-19. Profiling relied on immunoSEQ multiplex PCR, and the TCRdb table lists in-frame clones only, not all of them. Of hundreds of thousands of clones in the sample, 88% were seen once. The sample was PBMCs or T cells enriched from blood (not recorded which). The receptors were gathered from a woman aged 45-65 years with acute COVID-19.

The chain couples TRBV2 to TRBJ2-1; the D gene is possibly TRBD2 (6 bases). CDR3 length equals 14 residues. Germline values: CDR1 SNHLY, CDR2 FYNNEI. V gave up 1 base and J gave up 8 bases, with 12 bases separating them. The DNA for the CDR3 is TGTGCCAGCAGTGAAGTAGGAGGGGTTGATGAGCAGTTCTTC. It translates to CASSEVGGVDEQFF. The full variable domain, in which reference TRBV2 and TRBJ2-1 provide the parts outside the CDR3, is EPEVTQTPSHQVTQMGQEVILRCVPISNHLYFYWYRQILGQKVEFLVSFYNNEISEKSEIFDDQFSVERPDGSNFTLKIRSTKLEDSAMYFCASSEVGGVDEQFFGPGTRLTVL.

This clone was recorded only once. V is TRBV28 and J is TRBJ2-1; D is unclear. The CDR3 sequence is 15 residues long. The germline V and J ends were trimmed by 6 bases and 0 bases, with 12 bases remaining between them. Germline V gives CDR1 MDHEN, CDR2 SYDVKM. CDR3 nucleotide sequence: TGTGCCAGCAGCAACGACATATACTCCTACAATGAGCAGTTCTTC. Residues: CASSNDIYSYNEQFF.

This chain uses TRBV28 with TRBJ2-3; 7 nucleotides agree with TRBD2. CDR1 and CDR2 from the germline V gene are MDHEN and SYDVKM. The CDR3 runs to 16 residues. With V trimmed by 6 bases and J by 3 bases, 12 bases remained unmatched. This CDR3 is CASSSGWEGRTDTQYF. The CDR3 DNA reads as TGTGCCAGCAGCAGTGGGTGGGAGGGCCGGACAGATACGCAGTATTTT.

The genes are TRBV7-6 and TRBJ1-1, with D unclear. Germline CDR1 and CDR2: SGHVS and FNYEAQ. V lost 5 bases and J 9 bases, leaving 13 bases between the germline ends. This CDR3 comprises 12 residues. CDR3: CASSPAYGKAFF. CDR3 sequence (DNA): TGTGCCAGCAGCCCCGCCTACGGGAAAGCTTTCTTT.

The rearrangement joins TRBV5-1 to TRBJ1-3; no reliable D call. This CDR3 comprises 14 residues. Per the germline V gene, CDR1 is SGHRS and CDR2 is YFSETQ. Trimming took 3 bases from V and 2 from J, leaving 9 bases between them. This CDR3 is CASSSGSAGNTIYF. The CDR3 DNA reads as TGCGCCAGCAGCTCGGGGTCGGCTGGAAACACCATATATTTT.

The genes are TRBV7-2 and TRBJ2-1; D may be TRBD2 (6 bases). V was cut by 3 bases and J by 8 bases, with 20 bases left in between. There are 16 residues in the CDR3. Germline CDR1 SGHTA, CDR2 FQGNSA. The DNA of the CDR3 is TGTGCCAGCAGCTTGGCCCCAGCGGGTTTGTATTATGAGCAGTTCTTC. This codes for CASSLAPAGLYYEQFF.

This clone was counted a single time. The rearrangement links TRBV7-2 to TRBJ1-2; 12 bases match TRBD1. The CDR3 runs to 18 residues. Germline loops: CDR1 SGHTA, CDR2 FQGNSA. V dropped 1 base and J dropped 3; count of bases not matched to a gene: 9. The CDR3 loop is CASSLEGTGGSWHYGYTF. The DNA for the CDR3 is TGTGCCAGCAGCTTAGAAGGGACAGGGGGCAGTTGGCACTATGGCTACACCTTC.

The rearrangement joins TRBV29-1 to TRBJ1-2; TRBD1 might be the D (6 bases). This CDR3 spans 13 amino acids. Germline-derived CDR1 and CDR2 are SQVTM and ANQGSEA. Trimming removed 5 bases at V and 4 bases at J, with 14 bases between. Here the CDR3 DNA reads TGCAGCGTTCGCTCAGGGGCGGCCTATGGCTACACCTTC. Translated, it gives CSVRSGAAYGYTF.

In its sample, this clone was seen a few times. The chain couples TRBV5-6 to TRBJ1-2; 7 bases agree with TRBD1. Germline CDR1 SGHDT, CDR2 YYEEEE. Unmatched junction bases numbered 6, after V lost 0 bases and J lost 1 base. The CDR3 covers 16 residues. The CDR3 reads CASSLGGTAFNYGYTF. The DNA for the CDR3 is TGTGCCAGCAGCTTGGGAGGGACAGCATTTAACTATGGCTACACCTTC.

In this sample, this clone turned up once. The chain employs TRBV7-3 and TRBJ2-1; 12 nucleotides align to TRBD2. After removal of 2 bases from V and 9 bases from J, the junction contained 5 bases not matched to a gene. This CDR3 spans 15 amino acids. CDR1 and CDR2 (germline): SGHTA, FQGTGA. In DNA form, the CDR3 reads TGTGCCAGCAGCTTAGGGCCTAGCGGGAGGGGTGAGCAGTTCTTC. Translating it yields CASSLGPSGRGEQFF.

The CDR3 sequence: CAISEWAIPGADQPQHF. CDR3 coding DNA: TGTGCCATCAGTGAGTGGGCCATCCCAGGCGCAGATCAGCCCCAGCATTTT. The rearrangement links TRBV10-3 to TRBJ1-5; D gene ambiguous. With 1 base removed from V and 5 bases from J, the gap between germline ends came to 18 bases. The CDR3 extends over 17 amino acids. CDR1 ENHRY and CDR2 SYGVKD come from the germline V gene.

The chain carries TRBV7-8 and TRBJ1-1; D ambiguous. V lost 4 bases, J lost 3 bases, and 9 bases lay in between. The CDR3 spans 13 residues. From germline, CDR1 is SGHVS and CDR2 FQNEAQ. CDR3 protein: CASSSSRHTEAFF. CDR3 sequence (DNA): TGTGCCAGCAGCTCTTCCAGGCACACTGAAGCTTTCTTT.

The chain is built from TRBV6-6 and TRBJ2-2; TRBD2 matches 11 bases. This CDR3 spans 16 amino acids. After removal of 11 bases from V and 5 bases from J, the junction contained 13 bases not matched to a gene. Germline loops: CDR1 MNHNY, CDR2 SVGAGI (reference sequence). The CDR3 nucleotides read TGTGCCGCTCAAGGGACTAGCGGTATCTTGACCGGGGAGCTGTTTTTT. It yields the protein CAAQGTSGILTGELFF.

This clone appeared once. V and J are TRBV7-2 and TRBJ2-7, with TRBD2 identical over 8 bases. V lost 5 bases to trimming and J lost 3 bases; unmatched junction nucleotides: 12. The CDR3 spans 16 residues. Germline-derived CDR1 and CDR2 are SGHTA and FQGNSA. In DNA form, the CDR3 reads TGTGCCAGCAGCCACCCCCCCGGGACTAGGGTCTACGAGCAGTACTTC. This codes for CASSHPPGTRVYEQYF.

V is TRBV7-8 and J is TRBJ2-1; D is ambiguous. This CDR3 comprises 16 residues. The V end was cut by 1 base, the J end by 6 bases, with 16 bases between. CDR1 SGHVS and CDR2 FQNEAQ come from the germline V gene. CDR3 nucleotides: TGTGCCAGCAGCTTAGGCGGAACCAAGGTGACCAATGAGCAGTTCTTC. Amino acid sequence: CASSLGGTKVTNEQFF. Combining the CDR3 with reference TRBV7-8 and TRBJ2-1 gives the whole variable domain GAGVSQSPRYKVAKRGQDVALRCDPISGHVSLFWYQQALGQGPEFLTYFQNEAQLDKSGLPSDRFFAERPEGSVSTLKIQRTQQEDSAVYLCASSLGGTKVTNEQFFGPGTRLTVL.

This chain uses TRBV29-1 with TRBJ1-2, with a possible D match to TRBD1 (5 bases). The length of the CDR3 is 13 residues. The germline V gene encodes CDR1 SQVTM and CDR2 ANQGSEA. V gave up 4 bases and J gave up 6 bases, with 15 bases separating them. The CDR3 protein is CSVGVGVNHGYTF. The CDR3 region has the DNA TGCAGCGTTGGGGTAGGGGTTAATCATGGCTACACCTTC.

This sequence joins TRBV5-5 and TRBJ2-7, with a tentative D call TRBD2 (5 bases). The CDR3 length is 16 residues. Germline CDR1 SGHKS, CDR2 YYEKEE (reference sequence). Deletions cut 0 bases from V and 0 bases from J, with 13 bases between. As DNA, the CDR3 is TGTGCCAGCAGCTTGGCCGGGCTGGGGAGCTCCTACGAGCAGTACTTC. Its protein product is CASSLAGLGSSYEQYF.

With respect to this clone: The sample contains more than one DNA sequence encoding this CDR3. This chain joins TRBV2 and TRBJ1-4; D is unclear. With 4 bases removed from V and 4 bases from J, the gap between germline ends came to 16 bases. The germline CDR1 and CDR2 sequences are SNHLY and FYNNEI. The CDR3 contains 16 residues. The CDR3 loop is CASSGGVGAHNEKLFF. CDR3 nucleotide sequence: TGTGCCAGCAGTGGGGGTGTGGGAGCCCATAATGAAAAACTGTTTTTT. Supplemented by reference TRBV2 and TRBJ1-4, the full variable domain reads EPEVTQTPSHQVTQMGQEVILRCVPISNHLYFYWYRQILGQKVEFLVSFYNNEISEKSEIFDDQFSVERPDGSNFTLKIRSTKLEDSAMYFCASSGGVGAHNEKLFFGSGTQLSVL.

For the CDR3, the DNA is TGTGCAATCGGACTAGCGGGAGCCACCGGGGAGCTGTTTTTT. Its protein is CAIGLAGATGELFF. The chain combines TRBV12-2 with TRBJ2-2; the table's D call, TRBD2, was not checked against the DNA. TRBV12-2 is a pseudogene. This CDR3 contains 14 residues.